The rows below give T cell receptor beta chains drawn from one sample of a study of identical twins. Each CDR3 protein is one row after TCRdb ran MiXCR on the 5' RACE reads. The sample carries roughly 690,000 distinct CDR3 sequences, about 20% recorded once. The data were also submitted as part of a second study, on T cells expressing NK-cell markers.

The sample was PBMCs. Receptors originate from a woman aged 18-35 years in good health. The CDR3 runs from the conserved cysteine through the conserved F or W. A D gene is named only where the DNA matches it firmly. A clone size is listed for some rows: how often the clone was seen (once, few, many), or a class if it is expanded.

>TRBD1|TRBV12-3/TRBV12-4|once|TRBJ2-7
TGTGCCAGCAGTCCCCCCGACAGGGGGTACGAGCAGTACTTC
CASSPPDRGYEQYF
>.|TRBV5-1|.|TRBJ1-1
TGCGCCAGCAGCATGGGACATCAGAACACTGAAGCTTTCTTT
CASSMGHQNTEAFF
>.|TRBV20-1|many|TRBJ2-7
TGCAGTGCTAGGAGACCCCAAGCATACGAGCAGTACTTC
CSARRPQAYEQYF
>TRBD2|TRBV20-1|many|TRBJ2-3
TGCAGTGCTGAGACTAGCGGGATCACAGATACGCAGTATTTT
CSAETSGITDTQYF
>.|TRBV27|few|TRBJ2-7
TGTGCCAGCAGTTTAACAGTGTCCGGTCGCTCCTACGAGCAGTACTTC
CASSLTVSGRSYEQYF
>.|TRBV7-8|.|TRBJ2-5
TGTGCCAGCAGGCCTACCCAGGCCCCAATGGGGGAGACCCAGTACTTC
CASRPTQAPMGETQYF
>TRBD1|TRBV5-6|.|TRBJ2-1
TGTGCCAGCAGCCGAGACGGGACAGGGGGGCAGGAGCAGTTCTTC
CASSRDGTGGQEQFF
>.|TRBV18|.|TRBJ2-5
TGTGCCAGCTCACCACCGAGTAACCAAGAGACCCAGTACTTC
CASSPPSNQETQYF
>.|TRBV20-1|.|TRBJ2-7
TGCAGTGCCGTCCCCGGGACGGTATCCTACGAGCAGTACTTC
CSAVPGTVSYEQYF
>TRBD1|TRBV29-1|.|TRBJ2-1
TGCAGCGTAGCCGGGACAGCAAATTACAATGAGCAGTTCTTC
CSVAGTANYNEQFF
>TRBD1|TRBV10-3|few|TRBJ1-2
TGTGCCATCAGTGAGTCAGGGCAGGGGGCCCTCTATGGCTACACCTTC
CAISESGQGALYGYTF
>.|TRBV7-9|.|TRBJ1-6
TGTGCCAGCAGCTTAGTTCCCGCGGATTCACCCCTCCACTTT
CASSLVPADSPLHF
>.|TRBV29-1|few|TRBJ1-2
TGCAGCGTTGAAGGAACGACTTTCTATGGCTACACCTTC
CSVEGTTFYGYTF
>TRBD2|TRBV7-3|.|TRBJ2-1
TGTGCCAGCAGCCCACCCAGGGCGGGGGGGCAGCAGTTCTTC
CASSPPRAGGQQFF
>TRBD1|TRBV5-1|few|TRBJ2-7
TGCGCCAGCAGCCCGGAGACAAGGGGGCACGAGCAGTACTTC
CASSPETRGHEQYF
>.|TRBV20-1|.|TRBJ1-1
TGCAGTGCCCACTTCCCGGACGGACAAATGAACACTGAAGCTTTCTTT
CSAHFPDGQMNTEAFF
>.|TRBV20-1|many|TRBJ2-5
TGCAGTGCTTCGACACGGCCGTTCCAAGAGACCCAGTACTTC
CSASTRPFQETQYF
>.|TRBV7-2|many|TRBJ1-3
TGTGCCAGCAGCTTAGTGGAGAACACCATATATTTT
CASSLVENTIYF
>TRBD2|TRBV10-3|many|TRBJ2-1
TGTGCCATCAGTGAAAGTGGGACTACCTTGGAGCAGTTCTTC
CAISESGTTLEQFF
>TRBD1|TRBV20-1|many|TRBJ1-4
TGCAGTGCTAGGGACAGGGGCCGTGCAACTAATGAAAAACTGTTTTTT
CSARDRGRATNEKLFF
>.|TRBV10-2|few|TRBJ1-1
TGCGCCAGCAGTGATGTGCAGGGCCGGGCTTTCTTT
CASSDVQGRAFF
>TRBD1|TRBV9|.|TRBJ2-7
TGTGCCAGCAGCGGTGGACAGGGGATGTACGAGCAGTACTTC
CASSGGQGMYEQYF
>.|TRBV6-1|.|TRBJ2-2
TGTGCCAGCAGACCACGGCGGGCGGGACTCGCGAACACCGGGGAGCTGTTTTTT
CASRPRRAGLANTGELFF
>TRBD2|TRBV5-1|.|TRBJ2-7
TGCGCCAGCAGCTTGGCCGTAGGGACTAGCGTTTACGAGCAGTACTTC
CASSLAVGTSVYEQYF
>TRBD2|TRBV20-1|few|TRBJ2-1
TGCAGGGCCCAGCGGGCTAGCGGAAGGAATGAGCAGTTCTTC
CRAQRASGRNEQFF
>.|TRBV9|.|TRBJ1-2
TGTGCCAGCAGCTTAAACGGGCAGAAATCTAACTATGGCTACACCTTC
CASSLNGQKSNYGYTF
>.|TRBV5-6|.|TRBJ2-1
TGTGCCAGCAGCGGACGACGGGACATCTCCTACAATGAGCAGTTCTTC
CASSGRRDISYNEQFF
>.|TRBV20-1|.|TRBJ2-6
TGCAGTGCTAGAGACCCCCAGAGCTCTGGGGCCAACGTCCTGACTTTC
CSARDPQSSGANVLTF
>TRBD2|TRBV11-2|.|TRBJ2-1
TGTGCCAGCAGCCCGCCTAGCGGAAATCACAATGAGCAGTTCTTC
CASSPPSGNHNEQFF
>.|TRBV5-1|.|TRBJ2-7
TGCGCCAGCAGCTCGGCCCCGACAGTAGCCTACGAGCAGTACTTC
CASSSAPTVAYEQYF
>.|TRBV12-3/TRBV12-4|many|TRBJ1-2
TGTGCCAGCAGCCCGAGCGATGGCTACACCTTC
CASSPSDGYTF
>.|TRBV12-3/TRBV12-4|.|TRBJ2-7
TGTGCCAGCAGCGCCGAAAGGGCATACGAGCAGTACTTC
CASSAERAYEQYF
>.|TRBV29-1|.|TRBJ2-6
TGCAGCGTTCAGGGGCTGGCCAACGTCCTGACTTTC
CSVQGLANVLTF
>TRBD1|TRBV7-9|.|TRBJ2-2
TGTGCCAGCAGCTTAGCCCAGGGGGCGCGATTTACCGGGGAGCTGTTTTTT
CASSLAQGARFTGELFF
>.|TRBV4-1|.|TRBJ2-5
TGCGCCAGCAGCCAAGACGCGGGCGCGACCCAGTACTTC
CASSQDAGATQYF
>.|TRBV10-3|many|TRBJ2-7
TGTGCCATCAGTGAGGAGACCCCCTCCTACGAGCAGTACTTC
CAISEETPSYEQYF